This TCR beta chain was recorded in a study of shared clonotypes between healthy human individuals. Background on the study: Each donor's CD8 memory used one plate, CD8 naive two, each CD4 subset three.

Original data processing: Filtering differed, since immunoSEQ gave only junction sequences and no quality scores. Sequencing was performed with immunoSEQ multiplex PCR; in TCRdb, only in-frame clones are kept and a portion is missing. For V, J and clone size, that table is used; D and trimming come from the DNA. The repertoire holds approximately 2,300,000 clones, with less than 95% as singletons. Study findings and constraints: Represented genetic and exposure-history diversity was restricted by having few donors.

Recent vaccinations or acute infections were absent in the healthy HIV-negative adult donors. Of note for this clone: The antigen remains unidentified.

V lost 6 bases, J lost 1 base, and 6 bases stayed unmatched. Germline loops: CDR1 MNHEY, CDR2 SVGAGI. The CDR3 length is 15 residues. This TCR came from a man aged 18 to 30 in good health. Some clones in this sample may be carry-over from other donors' samples. The chain combines TRBV6-5 with TRBJ2-7; 10 bases line up with TRBD1. The material sequenced was naive CD4+ T cells from PBMCs. Subset: CD45RA+ positively selected. CDR3 sequence reads: CASRYPGQGSYEQYF. As DNA, the CDR3 is TGTGCCAGCAGGTATCCGGGACAGGGGTCCTACGAGCAGTACTTC.